The 21 T cell receptor beta chains below come from one sample, sequenced in a study of shared T cell receptors in the human thymus. Repertoires were generated with immunoSEQ multiplex PCR, while TCRdb's copy carries only in-frame clones and drops some. In the table there are approximately 660,000 clones, 70% to 90% of which are singletons. These records were also assigned to another study, of human thymus T cells.

The sample comprised thymocytes. Receptor source: a boy in the first two years of life with a congenital heart defect.

The genes are TRBV11-2 and TRBJ1-1; the match to TRBD1 covers 7 bases. The J segment lost 1 base and the V segment lost 5 bases, leaving 7 bases of the junction unmatched. Germline values: CDR1 SGHAT, CDR2 FQNNGV. CDR3 size: 15 residues. The CDR3 sequence: CASSLTGAANTEAFF. The CDR3 DNA reads TGTGCCAGCAGCCTAACAGGGGCGGCGAACACTGAAGCTTTCTTT.

The chain is built from TRBV2 and TRBJ2-7; TRBD2 matches 14 bases. Germline trimming cut 4 bases from V and 6 bases from J; bases unmatched to any gene: 14. Germline CDR1 SNHLY, CDR2 FYNNEI. The CDR3 length is 18 residues. CDR3 sequence: CASSVEEGLAGVGVEQYF. For the CDR3, the DNA is TGTGCCAGCAGTGTTGAGGAGGGACTAGCGGGAGTTGGAGTCGAGCAGTACTTC.

This sequence joins TRBV7-8 and TRBJ2-7; 7 nucleotides align to TRBD2. V lost 6 bases, J lost 7 bases, and 15 bases stayed unmatched. This CDR3 has 15 amino acids. Germline CDR1 and CDR2: SGHVS and FQNEAQ. The CDR3 sequence: CASSWGLAGAGEQYF. The CDR3 nucleotides are TGTGCCAGCAGTTGGGGACTGGCGGGAGCAGGTGAGCAGTACTTC.

This chain uses TRBV6-5 with TRBJ1-5; 7 positions match TRBD1. Trimming at V came to 6 bases and at J to 0 bases, leaving 5 bases not matched to a gene. This CDR3 is built from 15 residues. Germline CDR1 is MNHEY and CDR2 is SVGAGI. CDR3 DNA sequence: TGTGCCAGCAGCAGCAGGGGGATTAGCAATCAGCCCCAGCATTTT. Amino acid sequence: CASSSRGISNQPQHF.

This clone was counted a few times. This chain joins TRBV4-3 and TRBJ2-2; the D gene is possibly TRBD2 (6 bases). The germline V gene encodes CDR1 LGHNA and CDR2 YSLEER. Trimming took off 4 bases at V and 9 bases at J, with 21 bases between the two ends. This CDR3 has 16 amino acids. The CDR3 sequence: CASSPGTGYPLRELFF. The CDR3 DNA reads TGCGCCAGCAGCCCTGGGACTGGCTATCCACTCCGGGAGCTGTTTTTT.

This clone was counted a single time. V and J are TRBV21-1 and TRBJ1-4. TRBV21-1 is a pseudogene. This CDR3 spans 14 amino acids. In nucleotides, the CDR3 is TGTGCCAGCAGCAAAATCTGCGGAAATGAAAAACTGTTTTTT. Protein product: CASSKICGNEKLFF.

The chain recombines TRBV27 with TRBJ2-7, with 9 positions matching TRBD2. J lost 3 bases, V lost 5 bases, and 8 bases had no gene match. This CDR3 region has 15 residues. CDR1 is MNHEY and CDR2 is SMNVEV in the germline V gene (reference sequence). The CDR3 region is CASSPRLAVLYEQYF. The CDR3 bases are TGTGCCAGCAGTCCCAGACTAGCGGTACTCTACGAGCAGTACTTC.

The rearrangement links TRBV18 to TRBJ2-1; TRBD2 might be the D (5 bases). Germline V gene sequence: CDR1 KGHSH, CDR2 LQKENI. The CDR3 sequence is 16 residues long. With 2 bases removed from V and 8 bases from J, the gap between germline ends came to 19 bases. This CDR3 is CASSPISGLQLDEQFF. The CDR3 DNA reads TGTGCCAGCTCACCAATCAGCGGCCTCCAATTGGATGAGCAGTTCTTC.

The chain has TRBV19 and TRBJ1-1, with D uncertain. Trimming took 7 bases from V and 5 from J, leaving 14 bases between them. The CDR3 contains 13 residues. The germline V gene encodes CDR1 LNHDA and CDR2 SQIVND (reference sequence). The CDR3 sequence is CASISPGWTEAFF. For the CDR3, the DNA is TGTGCCAGTATTTCCCCGGGGTGGACTGAAGCTTTCTTT.

The V gene is TRBV5-1, the J gene TRBJ2-2; TRBD2 aligns across 12 bases. Germline-derived CDR1 and CDR2 are SGHRS and YFSETQ. CDR3 size: 15 residues. The V gene end was trimmed by 4 bases and the J gene end by 7 bases; junction bases not matched to a gene: 5. The CDR3 DNA is TGCGCCAGCAGCGCTCTAGCGGGAGGGCTCGGGGAGCTGTTTTTT. Its translation: CASSALAGGLGELFF.

The chain links TRBV25-1 to TRBJ2-1; maybe TRBD1 (5 bases). Germline V lookup: CDR1 MGHDK, CDR2 SYGVNS. Between the trimmed V and J ends, which lost 2 bases and 1 base, there was a span of 12 bases. The CDR3 totals 16 residues. CDR3 protein: CASSEIARDSYNEQFF. DNA for the CDR3: TGTGCCAGCAGTGAAATTGCCAGGGATTCCTACAATGAGCAGTTCTTC.

The chain carries TRBV5-1 and TRBJ1-1, with 9 bases fitting TRBD1. V lost 0 bases to trimming and J lost 10 bases; unmatched junction nucleotides: 16. Germline assignment: CDR1 SGHRS and CDR2 YFSETQ. This CDR3 has 17 amino acids. CDR3 residues: CASSLETGTGHHLRAFF. CDR3 sequence (DNA): TGCGCCAGCAGCTTGGAAACCGGGACAGGGCACCATTTGCGAGCTTTCTTT.

The rearrangement links TRBV10-3 to TRBJ2-7, with a possible D match to TRBD2 (5 bases). V was trimmed by 6 bases and J by 3 bases, leaving 12 bases between them. The CDR3 length is 13 residues. Per the germline V gene, CDR1 is ENHRY and CDR2 is SYGVKD. The CDR3 spells CAIRAGPSYEQYF. The CDR3 nucleotides read TGTGCCATCAGGGCGGGCCCGAGCTACGAGCAGTACTTC.

The chain uses TRBV7-6 and TRBJ2-5, with a tentative D call TRBD2 (6 bases). This CDR3 contains 16 residues. Germline lookup yields CDR1 SGHVS and CDR2 FNYEAQ. Trimming removed 2 bases from V and 1 base from J, with 14 bases in between. DNA of the CDR3: TGTGCCAGCAGCTTACAGTTACAGCGGGCCCAAGAGACCCAGTACTTC. Residues: CASSLQLQRAQETQYF. Filled out from reference TRBV7-6 and TRBJ2-5, the complete variable domain reads GAGVSQSPRYKVTKRGQDVALRCDPISGHVSLYWYRQALGQGPEFLTYFNYEAQQDKSGLPNDRFSAERPEGSISTLTIQRTEQRDSAMYRCASSLQLQRAQETQYFGPGTRLLVL.

The chain recombines TRBV15 with TRBJ2-5; tentatively, D is TRBD1 (5 bases). Trimming took off 6 bases at V and 7 bases at J, with 12 bases between the two ends. The CDR3 is made up of 12 amino acids. Germline V gives CDR1 LNHNV, CDR2 YYDKDF (reference sequence). The CDR3 DNA reads as TGTGCCACCAGAGACAGCTCAACGACCCAGTACTTC. Its protein product is CATRDSSTTQYF.

The chain has TRBV2 and TRBJ1-5, with D maybe TRBD1 (6 bases). Trimming left V 2 bases short and J 2 bases short, with 10 bases between. Germline-derived CDR1 and CDR2 are SNHLY and FYNNEI. The CDR3 length is 15 residues. As DNA, the CDR3 is TGTGCCAGCAGTGAAATCTCAGGGGGCAATCAGCCCCAGCATTTT. Translating it yields CASSEISGGNQPQHF.

The chain recombines TRBV11-2 with TRBJ1-2; perhaps TRBD1 as D (6 bases). Trimming took 5 bases from V and 3 from J, leaving 10 bases between them. The CDR3 spans 13 residues. Germline values: CDR1 SGHAT, CDR2 FQNNGV. The CDR3, as DNA: TGTGCCAGCAGCAAAAAGGGGGACTATGGCTACACCTTC. Protein: CASSKKGDYGYTF.

In its sample, this clone was seen a few times. This chain links TRBV2 with TRBJ2-6, with a tentative D call TRBD2 (6 bases). Trimming pared 3 bases from V and 3 bases from J, leaving 21 bases between. The CDR3 extends over 19 amino acids. Per germline, CDR1 SNHLY and CDR2 FYNNEI. Written as DNA, the CDR3 is TGTGCCAGCAGTGAGGGGGGACGGTCCCAGGTCCTTGGGGCCAACGTCCTGACTTTC. This encodes CASSEGGRSQVLGANVLTF.

The chain is built from TRBV14 and TRBJ2-1; no firm D call. The CDR3 runs to 14 residues. Germline CDR1 SGHDN, CDR2 FVKESK. V was trimmed by 3 bases and J by 8 bases, leaving 14 bases between them. In DNA, the CDR3 is TGTGCCAGCAGCCACTTTACGGGTGGCGATGAGCAGTTCTTC. Amino acids: CASSHFTGGDEQFF. The whole variable domain, filled in from reference TRBV14 and TRBJ2-1, reads EAGVTQFPSHSVIEKGQTVTLRCDPISGHDNLYWYRRVMGKEIKFLLHFVKESKQDESGMPNNRFLAERTGGTYSTLKVQPAELEDSGVYFCASSHFTGGDEQFFGPGTRLTVL.

V usage is TRBV5-1 and J usage is TRBJ2-2; TRBD1 aligns across 7 bases. This CDR3 contains 17 residues. Germline V gene data show CDR1 as SGHRS and CDR2 as YFSETQ. J was trimmed by 0 bases and V by 1 base; bases with no gene match: 6. The DNA for the CDR3 is TGCGCCAGCAGCTTGAGAGGTCAGGGGGCGAACACCGGGGAGCTGTTTTTT. Its protein is CASSLRGQGANTGELFF.

The V gene is TRBV10-1, the J gene TRBJ2-1, with 8 nucleotides matching TRBD2. J gave up 5 bases and V 10 bases, and 16 bases lay outside the gene matches. From germline, CDR1 is WNHNN and CDR2 SYGVQD (reference sequence). The CDR3 has 16 residues. For the CDR3, the DNA is TGCGCCACGAGAACGGGAGGGTTGGGGGAAAACAATGAGCAGTTCTTC. Translated, it gives CATRTGGLGENNEQFF.